The rows below give T cell receptor beta chains drawn from one sample of a study of CD8 T cells in ankylosing spondylitis. TCRdb re-derived calls from the 5' RACE reads in MiXCR, one entry per CDR3 protein. The sample contains over 200,000 distinct CDR3 sequences, about 10% of which appear only once. The specimen was blood, either unsorted or a sorted T cell fraction (not recorded which). Every receptor here comes from a male donor with ankylosing spondylitis or in good health (not recorded which). The CDR3 runs from the conserved cysteine through the conserved F or W. Each record gives: V gene, CDR3 protein.

v_call: TRBV12-3/TRBV12-4; cdr3_aa: CASYGAFNYGYTF
v_call: TRBV7-9; cdr3_aa: CASSAPKDRTYNEQFF
v_call: TRBV7-3; cdr3_aa: CASSSSGGKEETQYF
v_call: TRBV10-3; cdr3_aa: CAISGSYTGGAGGEQYF
v_call: TRBV12-3/TRBV12-4; cdr3_aa: CASSPGGGFYEQYF
v_call: TRBV12-3/TRBV12-4; cdr3_aa: CASRSRELFF
v_call: TRBV5-1; cdr3_aa: CASSLAGPENNSPLHF
v_call: TRBV11-2; cdr3_aa: CASSVGWDLYAEQFF
v_call: TRBV12-3/TRBV12-4; cdr3_aa: CASKTARDRGSSYNSPLHF
v_call: TRBV4-2; cdr3_aa: CASSQGRLGTGRGQETQYF
v_call: TRBV4-2; cdr3_aa: CASSVISGDTGELFF
v_call: TRBV6-1; cdr3_aa: CASSATSGDYEQYF
v_call: TRBV12-3/TRBV12-4; cdr3_aa: CASSLIRGETQYF
v_call: TRBV6-1; cdr3_aa: CASSDSTGGEENIQYF
v_call: TRBV5-1; cdr3_aa: CASSLSQGAREQYF
v_call: TRBV20-1; cdr3_aa: CSARNTVGYGYTF
v_call: TRBV28; cdr3_aa: CASSGPSEGQETQYF
v_call: TRBV5-1; cdr3_aa: CASSTGTETSTF
v_call: TRBV20-1; cdr3_aa: CSARDHRTALQETQYF
v_call: TRBV6-5; cdr3_aa: CASSLRTENTEAFF
v_call: TRBV29-1; cdr3_aa: CSVDEGGYGYTF
v_call: TRBV4-2; cdr3_aa: CAMGSGQGPLPNEKLFF
v_call: TRBV12-3/TRBV12-4; cdr3_aa: CASRGTGINEQFF
v_call: TRBV7-6; cdr3_aa: CASSYGQGSPYEQYF
v_call: TRBV11-2; cdr3_aa: CASSSIGADTQYF
v_call: TRBV5-6; cdr3_aa: CASSSTYRQESGNTIYF
v_call: TRBV12-3/TRBV12-4; cdr3_aa: CASSFTGPFDGYTF
v_call: TRBV7-8; cdr3_aa: CASSTGSGGTRTDTQYF
v_call: TRBV3-1; cdr3_aa: CASNKQGEDGANVLTF
v_call: TRBV7-9; cdr3_aa: CASSSDRVPHRGYGYTF
v_call: TRBV7-9; cdr3_aa: CASTNSNQPQHF
v_call: TRBV5-1; cdr3_aa: CASSLESGGAYYGYTF
v_call: TRBV12-3/TRBV12-4; cdr3_aa: CASSGPTQYF
v_call: TRBV7-2; cdr3_aa: CASSLAAYEQYF
v_call: TRBV5-1; cdr3_aa: CASSFSGDEKLFF
v_call: TRBV28; cdr3_aa: CASSSDQPQHF
v_call: TRBV15; cdr3_aa: CATSREGREKLFF
v_call: TRBV5-1; cdr3_aa: CASMLAKDNEQFF